This entry lists 30 T cell receptor beta chains sequenced from one sample in a study of blood T cell repertoires in COVID-19. Profiled with immunoSEQ multiplex PCR; TCRdb holds only in-frame clones, not every one. This table has 60,000 to 75,000 clones, approximately 80% appearing once. Input material: peripheral blood. Receptor source: a woman in her sixties or seventies with acute or convalescent COVID-19.

Regarding this clone: The junction departs from germline at one end; a sequencing error may be responsible. CDR3 residues: CASSFGGGNRDEQFF. As DNA, the CDR3 is TGTGCTAGCAGCTTCGGCGGGGGGAACCGCGATGAGCAGTTCTTC. The V and J genes are TRBV7-7 and TRBJ2-1; 8 bases line up with TRBD2. Germline V gene data show CDR1 as SSHAT and CDR2 as FNYEAQ (reference sequence). The CDR3 runs 15 residues.

The V and J genes are TRBV19 and TRBJ2-2; 7 nucleotides agree with TRBD1. Trimming removed 4 bases from V and 4 bases from J; junction bases left unmatched: 6. This CDR3 has 15 residues. The germline V gene has CDR1 LNHDA and CDR2 SQIVND (reference sequence). CDR3 sequence reads: CASSRGGAATGELFF. In DNA, the CDR3 is TGTGCCAGTAGTAGAGGGGGCGCGGCCACCGGGGAGCTGTTTTTT. Looking up the rest from reference TRBV19 and TRBJ2-2 gives the full variable domain: DGGITQSPKYLFRKEGQNVTLSCEQNLNHDAMYWYRQDPGQGLRLIYYSQIVNDFQKGDIAEGYSVSREKKESFPLTVTSAQKNPTAFYLCASSRGGAATGELFFGEGSRLTVL.

The chain couples TRBV24-1 to TRBJ2-5; tentatively, D is TRBD1 (5 bases). The CDR3 has 13 amino acids. V was cut by 3 bases and J by 3 bases, with 7 bases left in between. Per germline, CDR1 KGHDR and CDR2 SFDVKD. The CDR3 sequence is CATSDPREETQYF. CDR3 bases: TGTGCCACCAGTGATCCCAGGGAAGAGACCCAGTACTTC.

This rearrangement joins TRBV23-1 to TRBJ2-3; 13 bases are shared with TRBD2. TRBV23-1 is identified as an open reading frame with a role that is uncertain. CDR3 size: 16 residues. The junction had 3 bases not matched to a gene; V was cut back by 0 bases and J by 6 bases. CDR3 bases: TGCGCCAGCAGTCAATCAACTAGCGGGGGGGCTGATACGCAGTATTTT. Translation gives CASSQSTSGGADTQYF.

The rearrangement joins TRBV12-3 or TRBV12-4 to TRBJ1-4; the D is unclear. The CDR3 extends over 11 amino acids. Trimming took off 5 bases at V and 13 bases at J, with 11 bases between the two ends. CDR3 region: CASSPSQRLFF. The CDR3 nucleotides are TGTGCCAGCAGTCCGAGTCAAAGACTGTTTTTT.

The J gene is TRBJ2-5, the V gene TRBV6-2 or TRBV6-3; 13 bases agree with TRBD2. This CDR3 spans 15 amino acids. The V and J ends lost 5 bases and 4 bases, in that order; junction bases with no gene match: 4. The germline V gene has CDR1 MNHEY and CDR2 SVGEGT. CDR3 in amino acids: CASSKLAGGRETQYF. The CDR3, as DNA: TGTGCCAGCAGTAAACTAGCGGGGGGGCGAGAGACCCAGTACTTC.

The rearrangement links TRBV9 to TRBJ2-2; 11 positions match TRBD2. The CDR3 consists of 20 residues. V was pared by 6 bases and J by 1 base, with 17 bases of the junction left unmatched. The germline gives CDR1 SGDLS, CDR2 YYNGEE. The CDR3 region has the DNA TGTGCCAGCACCCTAAGGGTAGCGGGGGGGACAGAGATGAACACCGGGGAGCTGTTTTTT. Its translation is CASTLRVAGGTEMNTGELFF. Together with reference TRBV9 and TRBJ2-2, the CDR3 gives the full variable domain: DSGVTQTPKHLITATGQRVTLRCSPRSGDLSVYWYQQSLDQGLQFLIQYYNGEERAKGNILERFSAQQFPDLHSELNLSSLELGDSALYFCASTLRVAGGTEMNTGELFFGEGSRLTVL.

The chain links TRBV29-1 to TRBJ1-2; D is perhaps TRBD1 (5 bases). V gave up 2 bases and J gave up 4 bases, with 11 bases separating them. Germline CDR1 reads SQVTM; CDR2 reads ANQGSEA. The CDR3 is 13 residues long. The CDR3 sequence: CSVELSGGYGYTF. CDR3 bases: TGCAGCGTTGAACTTTCCGGGGGCTATGGCTACACCTTC.

The chain uses TRBV19 and TRBJ1-5, with TRBD1 matching over 12 bases. Germline-derived CDR1 and CDR2 are LNHDA and SQIVND (reference sequence). J was trimmed by 8 bases and V by 3 bases; bases with no gene match: 5. The CDR3 extends over 15 amino acids. CDR3 DNA: TGTGCCAGTAGTATTGGGACAGGGGGCGATGAGCCCCAGCATTTT. Translating gives CASSIGTGGDEPQHF.

The rearrangement uses TRBV5-1 and TRBJ2-1; 7 nucleotides agree with TRBD1. CDR1 SGHRS and CDR2 YFSETQ come from the germline V gene. The CDR3 runs to 15 residues. The V segment lost 1 base and the J segment 2 bases; nucleotides outside the gene matches: 3. The chain's CDR3 is CASSLTGEPYNEQFF. CDR3 DNA sequence: TGCGCCAGCAGCTTGACAGGGGAACCCTACAATGAGCAGTTCTTC.

This sequence joins TRBV27 and TRBJ1-2; 8 bases map to TRBD1. The V gene's germline CDR1 is MNHEY and CDR2 SMNVEV (reference sequence). The CDR3 extends over 15 amino acids. Trimming took 5 bases from V and 4 from J; bases not matched to a gene: 9. As DNA, the CDR3 is TGTGCCAGCAGTCCCCTATCGGGACAGGTCTATGGCTACACCTTC. Translation: CASSPLSGQVYGYTF.

The V gene is TRBV6-2 or TRBV6-3, the J gene TRBJ2-7; 7 positions match TRBD1. This CDR3 is built from 15 residues. The V gene's germline CDR1 is MNHEY and CDR2 SVGEGT. J gave up 2 bases and V 2 bases, and 6 bases lay outside the gene matches. CDR3 sequence reads: CASSYGTAFTYEQYF. The DNA for the CDR3 is TGTGCCAGCAGTTACGGGACAGCCTTTACCTACGAGCAGTACTTC.

The chain carries TRBV27 and TRBJ1-5, with TRBD1 as a possible D gene (5 bases). This CDR3 is 14 amino acids long. The V end lost 2 bases, the J end lost 7 bases, and 12 bases lay between the germline ends. Germline-derived CDR1 and CDR2 are MNHEY and SMNVEV (reference sequence). For the CDR3, the DNA is TGTGCCAGCAGTTTACTCGGGGGGGGGCAGCCCCAGCATTTT. This translates into CASSLLGGGQPQHF.

The gene calls are TRBV11-3 and TRBJ2-6, with D possibly matching TRBD2 (5 bases). Trimming took off 5 bases at V and 3 bases at J, with 14 bases between the two ends. Germline V gene sequence: CDR1 SGHNT, CDR2 YENEEA. The CDR3 has 16 amino acids. CDR3 nucleotide sequence: TGTGCCAGCAGCCCCGGACTCTTGCTTGGGGCCAACGTCCTGACTTTC. Translation gives CASSPGLLLGANVLTF. Based on the CDR3 plus reference TRBV11-3 and TRBJ2-6, the full variable domain is EAGVVQSPRYKIIEKKQPVAFWCNPISGHNTLYWYLQNLGQGPELLIRYENEEAVDDSQLPKDRFSAERLKGVDSTLKIQPAELGDSAVYLCASSPGLLLGANVLTFGAGSRLTVL.

The V call is TRBV3-1 (or the pseudogene TRBV3-2), the J call TRBJ1-1; the D is unclear. This CDR3 is built from 14 residues. V lost 4 bases to trimming and J lost 11 bases, with 20 bases between them. Germline loops: CDR1 LGHDT, CDR2 YNNKEL (reference sequence). DNA of the CDR3: TGTGCCAGCAGCCGAGAAGACGGAGTTTTTCATGCTTTCTTT. Translation: CASSREDGVFHAFF.

The chain is built from TRBV3-1 (or the pseudogene TRBV3-2) and TRBJ1-3; tentatively, D is TRBD1 (6 bases). The CDR3 length is 17 residues. Deletions cut 4 bases from V and 0 bases from J, with 16 bases between. Germline V lookup: CDR1 LGHDT, CDR2 YNNKEL (reference sequence). The CDR3 DNA reads TGTGCCAGCAGCCGTCGGGACATGCGGAGCTCTGGAAACACCATATATTTT. As protein: CASSRRDMRSSGNTIYF.

J is TRBJ2-1 and V is TRBV6-2 or TRBV6-3, with a tentative D call TRBD2 (6 bases). CDR3 length: 16 amino acids. Germline-derived CDR1 and CDR2 are MNHEY and SVGEGT. V lost 6 bases to trimming and J lost 0 bases, with 15 bases between them. DNA of the CDR3: TGTGCCAGCAGCCCCAGTGCGGGGAGCTCCTACAATGAGCAGTTCTTC. This encodes CASSPSAGSSYNEQFF.

The chain uses TRBV30 and TRBJ2-5; perhaps TRBD1 as D (6 bases). With 2 bases removed from V and 5 bases from J, the gap between germline ends came to 15 bases. Germline lookup yields CDR1 GTSNPN and CDR2 SVGIG (reference sequence). The CDR3 totals 14 residues. As DNA, the CDR3 is TGTGCCTGGAGTCCAAACAGGGTCGAGGAGACCCAGTACTTC. Protein: CAWSPNRVEETQYF.

V gene TRBV5-6 combines with J gene TRBJ1-4; 11 bases are a match to TRBD1. The junction had 7 bases not matched to a gene; V was cut back by 4 bases and J by 8 bases. The germline CDR1 and CDR2 sequences are SGHDT and YYEEEE. The CDR3 runs 15 residues. CDR3 sequence: CASSEWTGGQEKLFF. The CDR3, as DNA: TGTGCCAGCAGCGAATGGACAGGGGGCCAGGAAAAACTGTTTTTT.

This CDR3 is CASSPGAGTYNEKLFF. The CDR3 coding sequence is TGTGCCAGCAGTCCCGGAGCGGGCACCTATAATGAAAAACTGTTTTTT. The chain combines TRBV2 with TRBJ1-4, with unresolved D. Germline V CDR1 and CDR2: SNHLY, FYNNEI. The length of the CDR3 is 16 residues. Trimming shortened V by 5 bases and J by 4 bases, and 17 bases separated the two germline ends.

The CDR3, as DNA: TGTGCCAGCAGCAGGGGGCGGGCAGCTAACTATGGCTACACCTTC. Encoded protein: CASSRGRAANYGYTF. The chain carries TRBV7-9 and TRBJ1-2; 7 bases fit TRBD1. The germline V gene has CDR1 SEHNR and CDR2 FQNEAQ (reference sequence). The trim removed 5 bases at V and 0 bases at J, leaving 6 bases unmatched. The CDR3 sequence is 15 residues long.

The CDR3 DNA sequence: TGTGCCAGCAGCCAGAACAAAAACATTCAGTACTTC. This encodes CASSQNKNIQYF. The J gene is TRBJ2-4, the V gene TRBV7-9, with D uncertain. The CDR3 spans 12 residues. In germline, CDR1 is SEHNR, CDR2 FQNEAQ (reference sequence). V shed 5 bases and J shed 3 bases, with 5 bases lying between them.

The table lists this clone with a few counts. The J gene is TRBJ1-2, the V gene TRBV27; tentative D call: TRBD1 (5 bases). Germline V CDR1 and CDR2: MNHEY, SMNVEV (reference sequence). Trimming shortened V by 3 bases and J by 8 bases, and 13 bases separated the two germline ends. This CDR3 is built from 13 residues. CDR3 sequence reads: CASSFRSGRGYTF. The CDR3 coding sequence is TGTGCCAGCAGTTTCAGATCAGGGAGGGGCTACACCTTC.

The chain links TRBV3-1 (or the pseudogene TRBV3-2) to TRBJ2-2; a weak D match, TRBD2 (6 bases). Germline CDR1 is LGHDT and CDR2 is YNNKEL (reference sequence). The CDR3 totals 14 residues. V was shortened by 4 bases and J by 5 bases, with 11 bases between the two germline ends. As DNA, the CDR3 is TGTGCCAGCAGCCTCTACCGGGGGACCGGGGAGCTGTTTTTT. Translated: CASSLYRGTGELFF.

The chain links TRBV7-6 to TRBJ2-5; unclear D gene. V was pared by 0 bases and J by 5 bases, with 4 bases between. The CDR3 contains 12 residues. Germline V CDR1 and CDR2: SGHVS, FNYEAQ. Written as DNA, the CDR3 is TGTGCCAGCAGCTTAGCGGAGGAGACCCAGTACTTC. Protein: CASSLAEETQYF. The whole variable domain, remainder taken from reference TRBV7-6 and TRBJ2-5, is GAGVSQSPRYKVTKRGQDVALRCDPISGHVSLYWYRQALGQGPEFLTYFNYEAQQDKSGLPNDRFSAERPEGSISTLTIQRTEQRDSAMYRCASSLAEETQYFGPGTRLLVL.

The gene calls are TRBV29-1 and TRBJ2-5; 9 bases line up with TRBD1. The CDR3 has 12 amino acids. V was clipped by 7 bases and J by 2 bases; unmatched bases: 2. Germline V gives CDR1 SQVTM, CDR2 ANQGSEA. The CDR3 nucleotides read TGCAGCGGGGGACAGGGTCAAGAGACCCAGTACTTC. This translates into CSGGQGQETQYF.

The rearrangement joins TRBV25-1 to TRBJ2-7; 7 nucleotides line up with TRBD2. Trimming removed 6 bases from V and 7 bases from J; junction bases left unmatched: 15. The V gene's germline CDR1 is MGHDK and CDR2 SYGVNS. The CDR3 extends over 15 amino acids. As DNA, the CDR3 is TGTGCCAGCAGCGCCAAGGCGAGAGGGCGGGGGGAGCAGTACTTC. This sequence encodes CASSAKARGRGEQYF.

V gene TRBV7-8 combines with J gene TRBJ2-5; possibly TRBD2 for D (6 bases). The CDR3 covers 13 residues. Trimming left V 2 bases short and J 5 bases short, with 9 bases between. The germline V gene encodes CDR1 SGHVS and CDR2 FQNEAQ. Written as DNA, the CDR3 is TGTGCCAGCAGCTTACTAGCGCAGGAGACCCAGTACTTC. It translates to CASSLLAQETQYF.

DNA of the CDR3: TGTGCCAGCACGACAGGCCACACCGTAGACTACGAGCAGTACTTC. It translates to CASTTGHTVDYEQYF. The chain has TRBV28 and TRBJ2-7, with D tentatively TRBD1 (6 bases). The CDR3 covers 15 residues. The V gene's germline CDR1 is MDHEN and CDR2 SYDVKM. Trimming stripped 7 bases from V and 3 bases from J, with 19 bases between. The whole variable domain, filled in from reference TRBV28 and TRBJ2-7, reads DVKVTQSSRYLVKRTGEKVFLECVQDMDHENMFWYRQDPGLGLRLIYFSYDVKMKEKGDIPEGYSVSREKKERFSLILESASTNQTSMYLCASTTGHTVDYEQYFGPGTRLTVT.

CDR3 coding DNA: TGTGCCAGCAGCCAAGTCCCAGGGGGCCAGCAGCCCCAGCATTTT. This codes for CASSQVPGGQQPQHF. This chain uses TRBV3-1 (or the pseudogene TRBV3-2) with TRBJ1-5; 8 nucleotides match TRBD1. The CDR3 is made up of 15 amino acids. Trimming at V came to 1 base and at J to 7 bases, leaving 6 bases not matched to a gene. Germline V gene lookup returns CDR1 LGHDT and CDR2 YNNKEL (reference sequence).